What follows is one TCR beta chain and its context. Its target is unknown. The entry originates in a study of T-cell memory formation after mild COVID-19. Study findings and constraints: Contracting clones from day 15 to 85 showed balanced CD4/CD8; later expanders favored CD4+. Second-wave clones reaching peak frequency on day 37 lacked confirmed SARS-CoV-2 specificity.

The CDR3 is made up of 14 amino acids. Deletions cut 6 bases from V and 2 bases from J, with 8 bases between. Constant-segment primers were used for 5'RACE, and the resulting TCR alpha and TCR beta cDNA libraries carried sample barcodes and UMIs. MiXCR, run by TCRdb on the 5' RACE reads, gives a single entry per CDR3 protein. The sample lists just over 60,000 distinct CDR3 sequences; about 9.4% were seen once. Input material: PBMCs or a T cell subset sorted from them (not recorded which). The V and J genes are TRBV12-3 or TRBV12-4 and TRBJ1-6, with a possible D match to TRBD1 (5 bases). The TCR sequence derives from a man younger than 30 who had mild COVID-19 (a few samples of this study predate the infection). Cell type and time point are not known. In nucleotides, the CDR3 is TGTGCCAGCAGGTGGGGGGCCTATAATTCACCCCTCCACTTT. This sequence encodes CASRWGAYNSPLHF.